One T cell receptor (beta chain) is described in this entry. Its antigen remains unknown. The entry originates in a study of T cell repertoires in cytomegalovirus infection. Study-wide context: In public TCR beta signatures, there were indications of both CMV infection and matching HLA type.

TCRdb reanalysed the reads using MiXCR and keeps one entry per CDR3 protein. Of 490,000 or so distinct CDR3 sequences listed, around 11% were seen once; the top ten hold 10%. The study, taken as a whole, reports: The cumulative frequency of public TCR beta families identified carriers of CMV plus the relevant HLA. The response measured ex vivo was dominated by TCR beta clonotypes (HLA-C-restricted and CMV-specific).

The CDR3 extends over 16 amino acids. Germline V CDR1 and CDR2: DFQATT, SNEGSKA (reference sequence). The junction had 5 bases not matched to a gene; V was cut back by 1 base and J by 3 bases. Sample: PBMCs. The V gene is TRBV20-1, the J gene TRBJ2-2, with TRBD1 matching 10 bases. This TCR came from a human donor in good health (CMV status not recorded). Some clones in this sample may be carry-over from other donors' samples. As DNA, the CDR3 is TGCAGTGCTAGAGTTTTTGGACAGGGGGACACCGGGGAGCTGTTTTTT. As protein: CSARVFGQGDTGELFF.